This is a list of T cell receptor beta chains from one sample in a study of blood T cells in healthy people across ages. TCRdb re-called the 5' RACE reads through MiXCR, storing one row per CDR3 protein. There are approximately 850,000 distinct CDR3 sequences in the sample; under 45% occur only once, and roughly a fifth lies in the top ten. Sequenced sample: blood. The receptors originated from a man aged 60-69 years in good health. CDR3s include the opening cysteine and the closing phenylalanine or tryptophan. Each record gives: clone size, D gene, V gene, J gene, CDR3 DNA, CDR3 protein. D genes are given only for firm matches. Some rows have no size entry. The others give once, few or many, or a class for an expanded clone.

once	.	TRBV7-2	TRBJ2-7	TGTGCCTGCAGCCCCGGATACGAGCAGTACTTC	CACSPGYEQYF
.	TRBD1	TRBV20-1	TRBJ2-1	TGCAGTGCTAGAGAAGGGACAGGGGCCTACAATGAGCAGTTCTTC	CSAREGTGAYNEQFF
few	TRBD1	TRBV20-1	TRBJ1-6	TGCAGTGCTGGGGAACGACAGGGGTCCTATAATTCACCCCTCCACTTT	CSAGERQGSYNSPLHF
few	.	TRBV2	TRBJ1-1	TGTGCCAGCAGTGAAGAGCCGCTACTTAGACCTGAAGCTTTCTTT	CASSEEPLLRPEAFF
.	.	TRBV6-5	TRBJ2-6	TGTGCCAGCAGTTCCCTCTTCGGAGGCACTGGGGCCAACGTCCTGACTTTC	CASSSLFGGTGANVLTF
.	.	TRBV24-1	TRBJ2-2	TGTGCCACCAGTGATCCACTCCATCTAACCGGGGAGCTGTTTTTT	CATSDPLHLTGELFF
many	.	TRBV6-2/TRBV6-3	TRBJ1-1	TGTGCCAGCGGGATGACGGCTGAAGCTTTCTTT	CASGMTAEAFF
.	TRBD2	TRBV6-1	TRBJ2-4	TGTGCCAGCAGACACTCTAGCGGGGGGGCAAGTGAGCAGTACTTC	CASRHSSGGASEQYF
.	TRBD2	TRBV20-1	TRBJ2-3	TGCAGTGCAGCGGGACTAGTGGAGCGCACAGATACGCAGTATTTT	CSAAGLVERTDTQYF
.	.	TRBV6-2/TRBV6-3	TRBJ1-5	TGTGCCAGCAGTTTCCGAGACGGAGATCAGCCCCAGCATTTT	CASSFRDGDQPQHF
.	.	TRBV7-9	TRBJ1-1	TGTGCCAGCAGCCCGCTCCTGGACTTATCCACTGAAGCTTTCTTT	CASSPLLDLSTEAFF
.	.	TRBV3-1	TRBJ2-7	TGTGCCAGCAGCCAATCAACCGGGACGCAATACGAGCAGTACTTC	CASSQSTGTQYEQYF
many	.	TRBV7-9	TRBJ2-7	TGTGCCAGCAGCTCCGGGTGGGAGCAGTACTTC	CASSSGWEQYF
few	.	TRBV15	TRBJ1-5	TGTGCCACATCCGGGCCAAATCAGCCCCAGCATTTT	CATSGPNQPQHF
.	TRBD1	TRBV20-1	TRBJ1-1	TGCAGTGCTCCGGACAGGGCTCGGGGCACTGAAGCTTTCTTT	CSAPDRARGTEAFF
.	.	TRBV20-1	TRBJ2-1	TGCAGTGCTAGTCCCGGGGAAGCATGGACACCTCTTAATGAGCAGTTCTTC	CSASPGEAWTPLNEQFF
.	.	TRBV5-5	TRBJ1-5	TGTGCCAGCAGCTTGGACCCCACTTCCACTCAGCCCCAGCATTTT	CASSLDPTSTQPQHF
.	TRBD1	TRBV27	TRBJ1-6	TGTGCCTGCGCGACAGGGCAGGCTTCACCCCTCCACTTT	CACATGQASPLHF